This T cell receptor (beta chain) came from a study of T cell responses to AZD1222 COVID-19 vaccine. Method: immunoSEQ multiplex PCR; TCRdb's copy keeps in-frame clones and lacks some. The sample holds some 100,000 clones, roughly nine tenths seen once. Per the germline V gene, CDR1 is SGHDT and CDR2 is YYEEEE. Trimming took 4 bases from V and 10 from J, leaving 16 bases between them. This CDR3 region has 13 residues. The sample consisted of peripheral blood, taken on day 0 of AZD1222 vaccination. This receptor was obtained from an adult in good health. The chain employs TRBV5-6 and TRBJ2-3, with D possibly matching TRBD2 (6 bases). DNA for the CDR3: TGTGCCAGCAGCCTCGGACTATCCAGGGCGCAGTATTTT. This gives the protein CASSLGLSRAQYF.